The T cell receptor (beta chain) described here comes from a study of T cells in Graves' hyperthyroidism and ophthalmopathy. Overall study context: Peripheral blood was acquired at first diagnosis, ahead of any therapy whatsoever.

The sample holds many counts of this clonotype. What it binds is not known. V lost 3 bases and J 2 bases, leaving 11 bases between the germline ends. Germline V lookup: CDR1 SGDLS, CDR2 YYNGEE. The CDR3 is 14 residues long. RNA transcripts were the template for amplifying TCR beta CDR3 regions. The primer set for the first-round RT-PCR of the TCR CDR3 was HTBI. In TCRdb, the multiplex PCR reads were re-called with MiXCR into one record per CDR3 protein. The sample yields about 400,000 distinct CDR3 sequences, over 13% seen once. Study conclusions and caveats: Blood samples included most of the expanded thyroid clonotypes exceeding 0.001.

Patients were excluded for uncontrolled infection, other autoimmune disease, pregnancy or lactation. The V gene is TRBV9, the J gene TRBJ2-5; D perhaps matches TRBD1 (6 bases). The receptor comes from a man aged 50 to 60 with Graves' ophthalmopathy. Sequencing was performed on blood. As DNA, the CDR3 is TGTGCCAGCAGCGGACGACAGGTTCAAGAGACCCAGTACTTC. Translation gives CASSGRQVQETQYF.